Below, 17 T cell receptor beta chains from the same sample are listed, as sequenced in a study of patients with pleural tuberculosis. One entry per CDR3 protein, called by TCRdb with MiXCR from the reads. The sample includes some 29,000 distinct CDR3 sequences, 15% to 20% of them seen just once. The sequenced material came from peripheral blood. The receptor source for this set is a human donor with pleural tuberculosis.

This clonotype was recorded at least ten times. The chain couples TRBV25-1 to TRBJ1-6, with 9 bases lining up with TRBD1. The CDR3 totals 13 residues. CDR1 and CDR2 from the germline V gene are MGHDK and SYGVNS. V lost 8 bases, J lost 6 bases, and 2 bases stayed unmatched. CDR3 nucleotides: TGTGCCAGCCGGGACAGGGCTAATTCACCCCTCCACTTT. Translated, it gives CASRDRANSPLHF. Full variable domain (outside the CDR3, taken from reference TRBV25-1 and TRBJ1-6): EADIYQTPRYLVIGTGKKITLECSQTMGHDKMYWYQQDPGMELHLIHYSYGVNSTEKGDLSSESTVSRIRTEHFPLTLESARPSHTSQYLCASRDRANSPLHFGNGTRLTVT.

Notes on this clonotype: This may come from a read error, since a much larger clone is one base off. This chain's CDR3 is CASSQAEGGGQYF. CDR3 bases: TGTGCCAGCAGCCAAGCTGAGGGCGGCGGGCAGTACTTC. The rearrangement joins TRBV3-1 to TRBJ2-7; possible D gene TRBD2, 5 bases. V was cut by 1 base and J by 9 bases, with 13 bases left in between. Germline-derived CDR1 and CDR2 are LGHDT and YNNKEL (reference sequence). CDR3 size: 13 residues.

Points on this clonotype: No conserved phenylalanine or tryptophan is present at the end of the CDR3, so a read error is the likely explanation. The rearrangement uses TRBV29-1 and TRBJ2-7; 7 bases line up with TRBD2. The V gene end was trimmed by 2 bases and the J gene end by 4 bases; junction bases not matched to a gene: 11. Germline CDR1 and CDR2: SQVTM and ANQGSEA. The CDR3 is 15 amino acids. The CDR3 reads CSVENEAGASYEQYL. CDR3 nucleotide sequence: TGCAGCGTTGAAAACGAGGCGGGAGCTTCTTACGAGCAGTACCTC.

CDR3 sequence (DNA): TGTGCCAGCAGTGAACAGGGTATGGGCGAGACCCAGTACTTC. Residues: CASSEQGMGETQYF. The gene calls are TRBV25-1 and TRBJ2-5; D possibly corresponds to TRBD1 (5 bases). Germline assignment: CDR1 MGHDK and CDR2 SYGVNS. V was cut by 2 bases and J by 5 bases, with 12 bases left in between. The CDR3 totals 14 residues.

Ten or more counts support this clonotype. The J gene is TRBJ1-1, the V gene TRBV29-1, with D unclear. The CDR3 loop spans 12 amino acids. Germline CDR1 reads SQVTM; CDR2 reads ANQGSEA. CDR3 residues: CSSDSKNTEAFF. The CDR3, as DNA: TGCAGTTCTGACTCGAAGAACACTGAAGCTTTCTTT.

This clonotype was recorded many times. CDR3 in amino acids: CASSRLRMNTEAFF. CDR3 DNA: TGTGCCAGCAGCCGCCTCCGGATGAACACTGAAGCTTTCTTT. This chain links TRBV14 with TRBJ1-1; D is unresolved. The CDR3 runs 14 residues. The V gene lost 4 bases and the J gene lost 0 bases, with 9 bases spanning the gap. Looked up from germline, CDR1 is SGHDN and CDR2 is FVKESK.

To note about this clonotype: The junction departs from the called germline gene at one end, perhaps through a read error. This chain joins TRBV20-1 and TRBJ1-2; D not resolved. The CDR3 runs to 15 residues. Per germline, CDR1 DFQATT and CDR2 SNEGSKA (reference sequence). The CDR3 region has the DNA TGCGGTGCTGGAGATAATAACAGCCCGGGAAGGATTTACACCTTC. It encodes CGAGDNNSPGRIYTF.

This clonotype showed up many times. The J gene is TRBJ2-7, the V gene TRBV11-2; no clear D. This CDR3 contains 14 residues. The germline gives CDR1 SGHAT, CDR2 FQNNGV. V shed 0 bases and J shed 0 bases, with 6 bases lying between them. CDR3 amino acids: CASSLEVHSYEQYF. CDR3 in DNA: TGTGCCAGCAGCTTAGAGGTCCACTCCTACGAGCAGTACTTC.

In regard to this clonotype: The junction does not match germline at one end; this may be a read error. The V and J genes are TRBV28 and TRBJ1-2, with 7 nucleotides matching TRBD1. The CDR3 runs to 13 residues. Germline-derived CDR1 and CDR2 are MDHEN and SYDVKM. Written as DNA, the CDR3 is TGTTCCAGCGGATCGACAGGGTTGAATGGCTACACCTTC. Protein sequence: CSSGSTGLNGYTF.

The chain recombines TRBV5-4 with TRBJ2-2; D ambiguous. Germline V gives CDR1 SGHNT, CDR2 YYREEE (reference sequence). This CDR3 spans 12 amino acids. The germline V and J ends were trimmed by 4 bases and 3 bases, with 4 bases remaining between them. CDR3 loop: CASSPDTGELFF. The CDR3 DNA sequence: TGTGCCAGCAGCCCAGACACCGGGGAGCTGTTTTTT. Combining the CDR3 with reference TRBV5-4 and TRBJ2-2 gives the whole variable domain ETGVTQSPTHLIKTRGQQVTLRCSSQSGHNTVSWYQQALGQGPQFIFQYYREEENGRGNFPPRFSGLQFPNYSSELNVNALELDDSALYLCASSPDTGELFFGEGSRLTVL.

This clonotype was counted many times. This sequence joins TRBV12-3 or TRBV12-4 and TRBJ2-3; 7 positions agree with TRBD2. V gave up 2 bases and J gave up 0 bases; unmatched junction bases: 5. There are 16 residues in the CDR3. CDR3 DNA sequence: TGTGCCAGCAGTTTATTGGGACTAATGAGCACAGATACGCAGTATTTT. It is translated as CASSLLGLMSTDTQYF.

The J gene is TRBJ2-3, the V gene TRBV2, with 13 positions matching TRBD2. Germline assignment: CDR1 SNHLY and CDR2 FYNNEI. V was clipped by 3 bases and J by 1 base; unmatched bases: 1. This CDR3 spans 16 amino acids. The CDR3 spells CASSDGLAGGTDTQYF. CDR3 nucleotide sequence: TGTGCCAGCAGTGATGGACTAGCGGGGGGCACAGATACGCAGTATTTT.

This clonotype has more than one count but fewer than ten. CDR3 nucleotide sequence: TGCAGCGTTCCGACCGGGAGAAAATACAATGAGCAGTTCTTC. Translating gives CSVPTGRKYNEQFF. The chain uses TRBV29-1 and TRBJ2-1; perhaps TRBD2 as D (6 bases). CDR1 and CDR2 from the germline V gene are SQVTM and ANQGSEA. Trimming cost V 5 bases and J 4 bases, with 15 bases left between them. There are 14 residues in the CDR3.

This clonotype was observed at least ten times. The gene calls are TRBV18 and TRBJ1-1; no reliable D call. Germline V gene lookup returns CDR1 KGHSH and CDR2 LQKENI. V was cut by 6 bases and J by 1 base, with 18 bases left in between. The length of the CDR3 is 16 residues. CDR3 sequence reads: CASSGLRAHPNTEAFF. Written as DNA, the CDR3 is TGTGCCAGCTCGGGCTTGAGGGCGCATCCGAACACTGAAGCTTTCTTT. Full variable domain (missing parts from reference TRBV18 and TRBJ1-1): NAGVMQNPRHLVRRRGQEARLRCSPMKGHSHVYWYRQLPEEGLKFMVYLQKENIIDESGMPKERFSAEFPKEGPSILRIQQVVRGDSAAYFCASSGLRAHPNTEAFFGQGTRLTVV.

This clonotype was seen at least ten times. CDR3 region: CASGPGTSGDGELFF. The CDR3, as DNA: TGTGCTAGTGGACCCGGGACTAGCGGGGACGGGGAGCTGTTTTTT. The chain is built from TRBV12-5 and TRBJ2-2; 13 nucleotides agree with TRBD2. Germline V lookup: CDR1 LGHNT, CDR2 FRNRAP. After removal of 6 bases from V and 7 bases from J, the junction contained 5 bases not matched to a gene. The CDR3 is made up of 15 amino acids.

The chain carries TRBV20-1 and TRBJ1-1; D may be TRBD1 (5 bases). Trimming stripped 8 bases from V and 1 base from J, with 17 bases between. This CDR3 is 14 amino acids long. Germline CDR1 DFQATT, CDR2 SNEGSKA (reference sequence). The chain's CDR3 is CSTPMTDRNTEAFF. CDR3 bases: TGCAGTACACCCATGACAGACAGGAACACTGAAGCTTTCTTT.

This clonotype was seen repeatedly, ten times or more. The chain recombines TRBV6-1 with TRBJ2-2, with D tentatively TRBD1 (5 bases). The length of the CDR3 is 14 residues. V gave up 6 bases and J gave up 6 bases, with 14 bases separating them. Looked up from germline, CDR1 is MNHNS and CDR2 is SASEGT. CDR3 sequence reads: CASRPDIGAGELFF. The CDR3, as DNA: TGTGCCAGCAGACCCGATATAGGGGCCGGGGAGCTGTTTTTT.